The source of this T cell receptor beta chain is a study of siplizumab effects on memory and regulatory T cells. Generated by immunoSEQ multiplex PCR, the TCRdb table keeps only in-frame clones and is missing some. The sample includes some 100,000 clones, 80% to 95% of them seen just once. Germline CDR1 LNHDA, CDR2 SQIVND (reference sequence). The CDR3 sequence is 14 residues long. Deletions cut 2 bases from V and 5 bases from J, with 12 bases between. This clone appeared a few times. The chain employs TRBV19 and TRBJ1-2; possibly TRBD1 for D (5 bases). The sequence was obtained from a human donor in good health. The sample comprised CD4+ T cells sorted from blood. CDR3 residues: CASSITGDDYGYTF. The CDR3 region has the DNA TGTGCCAGTAGTATAACCGGGGACGATTATGGCTACACCTTC. The full variable domain, completed using reference TRBV19 and TRBJ1-2, is DGGITQSPKYLFRKEGQNVTLSCEQNLNHDAMYWYRQDPGQGLRLIYYSQIVNDFQKGDIAEGYSVSREKKESFPLTVTSAQKNPTAFYLCASSITGDDYGYTFGSGTRLTVV.